This is a list of T cell receptor beta chains from one sample in a study of cytomegalovirus exposure and HLA in healthy donors. The data were produced by immunoSEQ multiplex PCR, yet TCRdb's version contains in-frame clones alone and is incomplete. The sample includes 150,000 to 200,000 clones, 84% of them seen just once. Sample: PBMCs. The receptors were gathered from a young man in good health and CMV-seronegative. Both conserved end residues are part of each CDR3. A D gene is named only where the DNA matches it firmly. A clone size is listed for some rows: how often the clone was seen (once, few, many), or a class if it is expanded.

D,V,size,J,CDR3,DNA
NA,TRBV6-6,few,TRBJ2-7,CASSSGVYEQYF,TGTGCCAGCAGTTCTGGAGTCTACGAGCAGTACTTC
NA,TRBV19,few,TRBJ1-1,CASSIGLMNTEAFF,TGTGCCAGTAGTATTGGACTTATGAACACTGAAGCTTTCTTT
NA,TRBV7-9,once,TRBJ2-7,CASSQLGYEQYF,TGTGCCAGCAGTCAACTAGGTTACGAGCAGTACTTC
NA,TRBV7-9,NA,TRBJ2-6,CASSLGRAGPGANVLTF,TGTGCCAGCAGCTTAGGGAGGGCGGGACCTGGGGCCAACGTCCTGACTTTC
NA,TRBV5-6,once,TRBJ2-7,CASSSSRTTITYEQYF,TGTGCCAGCAGCTCATCAAGGACTACTATCACCTACGAGCAGTACTTC
NA,TRBV7-9,NA,TRBJ2-1,CASSPRSLLDNEQFF,TGTGCCAGCAGCCCCCGGAGTCTACTTGACAATGAGCAGTTCTTC
TRBD1,TRBV9,NA,TRBJ1-1,CASSVDEVGGVVTEAFF,TGTGCCAGCAGCGTAGATGAGGTAGGGGGCGTCGTCACTGAAGCTTTCTTT
NA,TRBV6-1,NA,TRBJ1-5,CASSEGAVHQPQHF,TGTGCCAGCAGTGAAGGGGCAGTGCATCAGCCCCAGCATTTT
NA,TRBV7-9,NA,TRBJ2-1,CASSLAGEDYNEQFF,TGTGCCAGCAGCTTAGCCGGGGAGGACTACAATGAGCAGTTCTTC
NA,TRBV19,NA,TRBJ1-5,CASSTSTAQGNQPQHF,TGTGCCAGTAGTACCTCGACAGCCCAAGGCAATCAGCCCCAGCATTTT
NA,TRBV19,NA,TRBJ2-7,CASSEGDGEQYF,TGTGCCAGTAGTGAGGGGGACGGCGAGCAGTACTTC
NA,TRBV6-5,few,TRBJ2-7,CASGWGGSNSYEQYF,TGTGCCAGTGGTTGGGGGGGCTCGAACTCCTACGAGCAGTACTTC
NA,TRBV15,NA,TRBJ2-2,CATSRGVLAGELFF,TGTGCCACCAGCAGAGGGGTCTTAGCGGGGGAGCTGTTTTTT
NA,TRBV28,NA,TRBJ2-7,CASSLILERRYF,TGTGCCAGCAGTTTAATTCTGGAGCGAAGGTACTTC
NA,TRBV27,NA,TRBJ2-7,CASSPPYSYEQYF,TGTGCCAGCAGTCCACCCTACTCCTACGAGCAGTACTTC
NA,TRBV11-3,NA,TRBJ1-2,CASSSRLQDSLNYGYTF,TGTGCCAGCAGCTCCCGACTCCAAGACAGTCTCAACTATGGCTACACCTTC
TRBD1,TRBV5-6,NA,TRBJ2-5,CASSFQTGIQETQYF,TGTGCCAGCAGCTTCCAGACAGGGATTCAAGAGACCCAGTACTTC
NA,TRBV4-3,NA,TRBJ2-2,CASSQLPGANTGELFF,TGCGCCAGCAGCCAATTGCCGGGGGCGAACACCGGGGAGCTGTTTTTT
NA,TRBV19,few,TRBJ1-1,CASSTGLGADEAFF,TGTGCCAGTAGTACCGGTTTAGGGGCGGACGAAGCTTTCTTT
NA,TRBV5-1,NA,TRBJ2-1,CASSLEVVTLPFNEQFF,TGCGCCAGCAGCTTGGAAGTCGTGACTCTACCCTTCAATGAGCAGTTCTTC
TRBD1,TRBV27,NA,TRBJ2-2,CASSLGTGVTGELFF,TGTGCCAGCAGTTTAGGGACAGGGGTAACCGGGGAGCTGTTTTTT
NA,TRBV5-1,NA,TRBJ2-5,CASSPTGYQETQYF,TGCGCCAGCAGCCCCACGGGGTACCAAGAGACCCAGTACTTC
NA,TRBV7-8,NA,TRBJ2-5,CASNRAIIETQYF,TGTGCCAGCAACCGAGCAATCATAGAGACCCAGTACTTC
NA,TRBV7-7,few,TRBJ2-1,CASSLFGYNEQFF,TGTGCTAGCAGCTTATTCGGCTACAATGAGCAGTTCTTC
NA,TRBV5-8,NA,TRBJ2-7,CASSPDRLYEQYF,TGTGCCAGCAGCCCTGACAGGCTCTACGAGCAGTACTTC
NA,TRBV6-1,NA,TRBJ2-4,CASSEVLSSLAKNIQYF,TGTGCCAGCAGTGAAGTATTATCGTCTCTTGCCAAAAACATTCAGTACTTC
NA,TRBV4-3,few,TRBJ2-2,CASSLGREYTGELFF,TGCGCCAGCAGCCTCGGCCGGGAATACACCGGGGAGCTGTTTTTT
NA,TRBV29-1,NA,TRBJ1-2,CSVEDKSTYFPHYGYTF,TGCAGCGTTGAAGATAAGAGCACCTACTTCCCCCATTATGGCTACACCTTC
TRBD1,TRBV19,NA,TRBJ1-1,CASSMGDRRTEAFF,TGTGCCAGTAGTATGGGGGACAGACGCACTGAAGCTTTCTTT
TRBD1,TRBV9,once,TRBJ2-3,CASSVGPGGPDTQYF,TGTGCCAGCAGCGTAGGGCCAGGGGGCCCAGATACGCAGTATTTT
NA,TRBV10-3,few,TRBJ2-7,CAIRGTFDEQYF,TGTGCCATCAGAGGGACATTTGACGAGCAGTACTTC
NA,TRBV27,NA,TRBJ1-1,CASSFQGGDNTEAFF,TGTGCCAGCAGTTTTCAGGGAGGGGATAACACTGAAGCTTTCTTT
NA,TRBV5-1,NA,TRBJ1-4,CASSLVGSKNEKLFF,TGCGCCAGCAGCTTGGTCGGTAGCAAAAATGAAAAACTGTTTTTT
NA,TRBV2,NA,TRBJ2-1,CASSVGATKHNEQFF,TGTGCCAGCAGTGTAGGGGCGACGAAACACAATGAGCAGTTCTTC
NA,TRBV5-1,NA,TRBJ1-2,CASSLETEVNGYTF,TGCGCCAGCAGCTTAGAGACTGAGGTTAATGGCTACACCTTC